The rows below give T cell receptor beta chains drawn from one sample of a study of shared clonotypes between healthy human individuals. TCRdb's table, derived via immunoSEQ multiplex PCR, lists solely in-frame clones and lacks some. The sample lists some 2 million clones; 85% to 95% were seen once. Sequencing was performed on naive CD4+ T cells sorted from blood. The source is a man younger than 30 in good health. Both conserved end residues are part of each CDR3. Each record gives: J gene, D gene, clone size, V gene, CDR3 length, CDR3 DNA, CDR3 protein. D genes are given only for firm matches. Some rows have no size entry. The others give once, few or many, or a class for an expanded clone.

j_gene: TRBJ1-4
d_gene: TRBD1
abundance: -
v_gene: TRBV5-1
len: 14
CDR3nt: TGCGCCAGCAGCCCGGGACAGGAGATCGAAAAACTGTTTTTT
CDR3aa: CASSPGQEIEKLFF

j_gene: TRBJ2-7
d_gene: -
abundance: -
v_gene: TRBV7-9
len: 15
CDR3nt: TGTGCCAGCAGCTTAGCTCTCGCCCTAAGCGACGAGCAGTACTTC
CDR3aa: CASSLALALSDEQYF

j_gene: TRBJ2-7
d_gene: -
abundance: -
v_gene: TRBV6-1
len: 15
CDR3nt: TGTGCCAGCCAACGGTGGGACGCCTCCTCCTACGAGCAGTACTTC
CDR3aa: CASQRWDASSYEQYF

j_gene: TRBJ2-5
d_gene: -
abundance: -
v_gene: TRBV7-2
len: 11
CDR3nt: TGTGCCAGCAGCCAGAGAGAGACCCAGTACTTC
CDR3aa: CASSQRETQYF

j_gene: TRBJ1-1
d_gene: -
abundance: -
v_gene: TRBV5-4
len: 14
CDR3nt: TGTGCCAGCAGCTCGACACACAGTAACACTGAAGCTTTCTTT
CDR3aa: CASSSTHSNTEAFF

j_gene: TRBJ2-7
d_gene: TRBD2
abundance: -
v_gene: TRBV7-9
len: 17
CDR3nt: TGTGCCAGCAGCTTAGGGCTAGCGGGAGCGTCGTTCTACGAGCAGTACTTC
CDR3aa: CASSLGLAGASFYEQYF

j_gene: TRBJ1-3
d_gene: -
abundance: many
v_gene: TRBV30
len: 16
CDR3nt: TGTGCCTGGAGGGATATGGGACTGGCTTCTGGAAACACCATATATTTT
CDR3aa: CAWRDMGLASGNTIYF

j_gene: TRBJ1-6
d_gene: -
abundance: -
v_gene: TRBV19
len: 18
CDR3nt: TGTGCCAGTAGTACCCGACTGAAGGCAAGCTCCTATAATTCACCCCTCCACTTT
CDR3aa: CASSTRLKASSYNSPLHF

j_gene: TRBJ1-4
d_gene: -
abundance: -
v_gene: TRBV2
len: 18
CDR3nt: TGTGCCAGCCACTTACGGGTGGGACCGCTTGCAACTAATGAAAAACTGTTTTTT
CDR3aa: CASHLRVGPLATNEKLFF

j_gene: TRBJ2-2
d_gene: -
abundance: -
v_gene: TRBV25-1
len: 15
CDR3nt: TGTGCCAGCAGTGAATCCGAAAGAAACACCGGGGAGCTGTTTTTT
CDR3aa: CASSESERNTGELFF

j_gene: TRBJ2-5
d_gene: TRBD1
abundance: -
v_gene: TRBV18
len: 14
CDR3nt: TGTGCCAGCTCACCAACAGGGGTTCGGGAGACCCAGTACTTC
CDR3aa: CASSPTGVRETQYF

j_gene: TRBJ2-7
d_gene: -
abundance: -
v_gene: TRBV27
len: 14
CDR3nt: TGTGCCAGCAGGGGAGCCTCCCCCATGTACGAGCAGTACTTC
CDR3aa: CASRGASPMYEQYF

j_gene: TRBJ2-4
d_gene: -
abundance: -
v_gene: TRBV12-5
len: 14
CDR3nt: TGTGCTAGTGGTTTGGAATACCTAGGAGCTCTTCAGTACTTC
CDR3aa: CASGLEYLGALQYF

j_gene: TRBJ2-1
d_gene: -
abundance: -
v_gene: TRBV9
len: 10
CDR3nt: TGTGCCAGCCCACGGCGGGAGCAGTTCTTC
CDR3aa: CASPRREQFF

j_gene: TRBJ2-7
d_gene: -
abundance: -
v_gene: TRBV11-3
len: 13
CDR3nt: TGTGCCAGCAGCTTAGAATCCTCCTACGAGCAGTACTTC
CDR3aa: CASSLESSYEQYF

j_gene: TRBJ2-3
d_gene: -
abundance: -
v_gene: TRBV6-4
len: 14
CDR3nt: TGTGCCAGCTCTTTGGCGGGGTTGACAGATACGCAGTATTTT
CDR3aa: CASSLAGLTDTQYF

j_gene: TRBJ1-1
d_gene: -
abundance: once
v_gene: TRBV19
len: 14
CDR3nt: TGTGCCAGTAGGCTCGACCCCGTTGTCACTGAAGCTTTCTTT
CDR3aa: CASRLDPVVTEAFF

j_gene: TRBJ2-1
d_gene: TRBD2
abundance: -
v_gene: TRBV29-1
len: 15
CDR3nt: TGCAGCGTTGAAAGGCGGGAGGGACTCTACAATGAGCAGTTCTTC
CDR3aa: CSVERREGLYNEQFF

j_gene: TRBJ2-4
d_gene: -
abundance: -
v_gene: TRBV5-1
len: 17
CDR3nt: TGCGCCAGCAGCCCGGACATCTTCGGAGGGATCAAAAACATTCAGTACTTC
CDR3aa: CASSPDIFGGIKNIQYF

j_gene: TRBJ2-7
d_gene: -
abundance: -
v_gene: TRBV18
len: 14
CDR3nt: TGTGCCAGCTCACCTAGCGGCGGTGCTTACGAGCAGTACTTC
CDR3aa: CASSPSGGAYEQYF

j_gene: TRBJ2-7
d_gene: TRBD1
abundance: -
v_gene: TRBV6-6
len: 12
CDR3nt: TGTGCCAGCAGACAGGGGGCGGACGAGCAGTACTTC
CDR3aa: CASRQGADEQYF

j_gene: TRBJ2-2
d_gene: -
abundance: -
v_gene: TRBV11-2
len: 14
CDR3nt: TGTGCCAGCAGCCGTGAAGAGAACACCGGGGAGCTGTTTTTT
CDR3aa: CASSREENTGELFF

j_gene: TRBJ1-5
d_gene: -
abundance: -
v_gene: TRBV6-1
len: 14
CDR3nt: TGTGCCAGCAGTGAAGCGGGGCCAGATCAGCCCCAGCATTTT
CDR3aa: CASSEAGPDQPQHF

j_gene: TRBJ2-3
d_gene: TRBD1
abundance: -
v_gene: TRBV2
len: 14
CDR3nt: TGTGCCAGCACCCGGGACAGAAACACAGATACGCAGTATTTT
CDR3aa: CASTRDRNTDTQYF

j_gene: TRBJ2-7
d_gene: -
abundance: -
v_gene: TRBV7-2
len: 16
CDR3nt: TGTGCCAGCAGCTTAGGGTCATCAGGGGCTGGGTACGAGCAGTACTTC
CDR3aa: CASSLGSSGAGYEQYF

j_gene: TRBJ1-2
d_gene: -
abundance: -
v_gene: TRBV2
len: 16
CDR3nt: TGTGCCAGCAGTGAGATCCCGAGACAGGTACGGGGTGGCTACACCTTC
CDR3aa: CASSEIPRQVRGGYTF

j_gene: TRBJ1-5
d_gene: -
abundance: -
v_gene: TRBV10-2
len: 13
CDR3nt: TGCGCCAGCAGTGATCTCGGGGGGCAGCCCCAGCATTTT
CDR3aa: CASSDLGGQPQHF

j_gene: TRBJ1-1
d_gene: -
abundance: -
v_gene: TRBV20-1
len: 11
CDR3nt: TGCAGTGCTACCCGAATCACTGAAGCTTTCTTT
CDR3aa: CSATRITEAFF

j_gene: TRBJ2-7
d_gene: TRBD2
abundance: -
v_gene: TRBV5-4
len: 16
CDR3nt: TGTGCCAGCAGCTTGCTAACTAGCGGGTACTCCTACGAGCAGTACTTC
CDR3aa: CASSLLTSGYSYEQYF

j_gene: TRBJ2-5
d_gene: -
abundance: -
v_gene: TRBV5-6
len: 15
CDR3nt: TGTGCCAGCAGCTTGGTTTCAGGGTATGGGGAGACCCAGTACTTC
CDR3aa: CASSLVSGYGETQYF

j_gene: TRBJ1-6
d_gene: -
abundance: -
v_gene: TRBV30
len: 13
CDR3nt: TGTGCCTGGACAGGGGCCCCTGGTTCACCCCTCCACTTT
CDR3aa: CAWTGAPGSPLHF

j_gene: TRBJ1-2
d_gene: -
abundance: -
v_gene: TRBV5-5
len: 13
CDR3nt: TGTGCCAGCATACGGGGGACGGACTATGGCTACACCTTC
CDR3aa: CASIRGTDYGYTF

j_gene: TRBJ2-3
d_gene: TRBD1
abundance: -
v_gene: TRBV5-4
len: 12
CDR3nt: TGTGCCACCGGGACAGGGACAGATACGCAGTATTTT
CDR3aa: CATGTGTDTQYF

j_gene: TRBJ1-1
d_gene: TRBD1
abundance: -
v_gene: TRBV28
len: 12
CDR3nt: TGTGCCAGCAGTTCCCGACAGGGTGGAGCTTTCTTT
CDR3aa: CASSSRQGGAFF

j_gene: TRBJ1-1
d_gene: -
abundance: -
v_gene: TRBV9
len: 15
CDR3nt: TGTGCCAGCAGCTCGCGACAGTCCCTGAACACTGAAGCTTTCTTT
CDR3aa: CASSSRQSLNTEAFF

j_gene: TRBJ2-6
d_gene: -
abundance: once
v_gene: TRBV6-1
len: 11
CDR3nt: TGTGCCAGCACTGGGGCCAACGTCCTGACTTTC
CDR3aa: CASTGANVLTF

j_gene: TRBJ1-1
d_gene: -
abundance: -
v_gene: TRBV4-1
len: 17
CDR3nt: TGCGCCAGCAGCCAAGACCGTGGGGGGGCCGCGAACACTGAAGCTTTCTTT
CDR3aa: CASSQDRGGAANTEAFF

j_gene: TRBJ2-1
d_gene: -
abundance: -
v_gene: TRBV5-1
len: 14
CDR3nt: TGCGCCAGCAGCTTCCGGGATCTCGACAATGAGCAGTTCTTC
CDR3aa: CASSFRDLDNEQFF

j_gene: TRBJ2-5
d_gene: TRBD2
abundance: -
v_gene: TRBV7-9
len: 14
CDR3nt: TGTGCCAGCAGCCACCTAGCGGTTCAAGAGACCCAGTACTTC
CDR3aa: CASSHLAVQETQYF

j_gene: TRBJ2-2
d_gene: -
abundance: -
v_gene: TRBV11-2
len: 15
CDR3nt: TGTGCCAGCAGCTTAGTTGGCGGACGAATCGGGGAGCTGTTTTTT
CDR3aa: CASSLVGGRIGELFF

j_gene: TRBJ1-4
d_gene: TRBD1
abundance: -
v_gene: TRBV28
len: 14
CDR3nt: TGTGCCAGCAGGACAGGGTTGCCTAATGAAAAACTGTTTTTT
CDR3aa: CASRTGLPNEKLFF

j_gene: TRBJ1-1
d_gene: TRBD1
abundance: once
v_gene: TRBV4-1
len: 17
CDR3nt: TGCGCCAGCAGCCAGGAAGGGGGCGCCCGGATGAACACTGAAGCTTTCTTT
CDR3aa: CASSQEGGARMNTEAFF

j_gene: TRBJ1-6
d_gene: TRBD1
abundance: -
v_gene: TRBV30
len: 17
CDR3nt: TGTGCCTGGAGTTCGATAACGGACAGGACCCATAATTCACCCCTCCACTTT
CDR3aa: CAWSSITDRTHNSPLHF

j_gene: TRBJ2-4
d_gene: -
abundance: -
v_gene: TRBV28
len: 15
CDR3nt: TGTGCCAGCAGTTTAGGGACACTAGCCAAAAACATTCAGTACTTC
CDR3aa: CASSLGTLAKNIQYF

j_gene: TRBJ2-1
d_gene: -
abundance: -
v_gene: TRBV6-5
len: 13
CDR3nt: TGTGCCAGCGAATACCTTAGGGGGGGCGAGCAGTTCTTC
CDR3aa: CASEYLRGGEQFF

j_gene: TRBJ2-4
d_gene: -
abundance: -
v_gene: TRBV5-4
len: 16
CDR3nt: TGTGCCAGCAGCTTGGCAGGTTTAAATCTCATCCCCATTCAGTACTTC
CDR3aa: CASSLAGLNLIPIQYF

j_gene: TRBJ2-2
d_gene: TRBD2
abundance: once
v_gene: TRBV12-5
len: 18
CDR3nt: TGTGCTAGTGGTCGTCGGGCTAGCGGGGGGCTTGCCTCCGGGGAGCTGTTTTTT
CDR3aa: CASGRRASGGLASGELFF

j_gene: TRBJ1-2
d_gene: -
abundance: -
v_gene: TRBV9
len: 15
CDR3nt: TGTGCCAGGAATCATAAGGGACTCCCGGAGAGCGGCTACACCTTC
CDR3aa: CARNHKGLPESGYTF